The 20 T cell receptor beta chains below come from one sample, sequenced in a study of blood T cell repertoires in COVID-19. The data were produced by immunoSEQ multiplex PCR, yet TCRdb's version contains in-frame clones alone and is incomplete. This sample has 95,000 to 150,000 clones, with roughly 90% found just once. Source material: peripheral blood. The receptor source for this set is a man aged 40-50 years with acute or convalescent COVID-19.

As DNA, the CDR3 is TGTGCCAGCAGTCAGCGCGGGAGGGAGAGCTATGAGCAGTTCTTC. Its translation is CASSQRGRESYEQFF. The rearrangement joins TRBV4-2 to TRBJ2-1, with 9 bases lining up with TRBD2. Trimming at V came to 6 bases and at J to 8 bases, leaving 11 bases not matched to a gene. Germline V lookup: CDR1 LGHNA, CDR2 YNFKEQ. This CDR3 has 15 residues.

The rearrangement links TRBV15 to TRBJ2-1; TRBD2 agrees at 10 bases. V lost 3 bases and J lost 3; bases outside the gene matches: 8. This CDR3 contains 17 residues. Germline V gene data show CDR1 as LNHNV and CDR2 as YYDKDF (reference sequence). The CDR3: CATSSPRLAGGYNEQFF. The DNA of the CDR3 is TGTGCCACCAGCAGCCCGCGATTAGCGGGAGGCTACAATGAGCAGTTCTTC.

The chain joins TRBV6-5 to TRBJ1-5; no reliable D call. Germline CDR1 and CDR2: MNHEY and SVGAGI. The CDR3 has 13 amino acids. The V gene lost 5 bases and the J gene lost 4 bases, with 9 bases spanning the gap. CDR3 sequence reads: CASSIRNNQPQHF. For the CDR3, the DNA is TGTGCCAGCAGTATCCGTAATAATCAGCCCCAGCATTTT.

The gene calls are TRBV9 and TRBJ1-5, with D perhaps TRBD1 (5 bases). The CDR3 consists of 14 residues. Trimming removed 5 bases from V and 0 bases from J, with 9 bases in between. The germline V gene has CDR1 SGDLS and CDR2 YYNGEE. CDR3 sequence (DNA): TGTGCCAGCAGTCTCCAGGGTAGCAATCAGCCCCAGCATTTT. Its translation: CASSLQGSNQPQHF.

This CDR3 reads CASTPRQGYSGKLFF. CDR3 coding DNA: TGTGCCAGCACCCCTCGCCAGGGGTACTCGGGGAAACTGTTTTTT. The chain combines TRBV3-1 (or the pseudogene TRBV3-2) with TRBJ1-4; tentatively, D is TRBD1 (6 bases). The CDR3 length is 15 residues. The germline CDR1 and CDR2 sequences are LGHDT and YNNKEL (reference sequence). Trimming cost V 7 bases and J 11 bases, with 23 bases left between them.

The V and J genes are TRBV6-6 and TRBJ2-2; 10 bases map to TRBD1. Germline V gene sequence: CDR1 MNHNY, CDR2 SVGAGI (reference sequence). The CDR3 has 13 amino acids. With V trimmed by 10 bases and J by 7 bases, 6 bases remained unmatched. The CDR3 loop reads CATRQGAVGELFF. In DNA, the CDR3 is TGTGCCACCAGACAGGGGGCCGTCGGGGAGCTGTTTTTT.

The rearrangement links TRBV12-5 to TRBJ2-7; 8 bases are shared with TRBD1. V was clipped by 2 bases and J by 6 bases; unmatched bases: 6. Germline V lookup: CDR1 LGHNT, CDR2 FRNRAP. CDR3 length: 14 amino acids. This CDR3 reads CASGLRAGGFEQYF. The CDR3 DNA follows: TGTGCTAGTGGTTTGCGGGCAGGGGGCTTCGAGCAGTACTTC.

This chain links TRBV20-1 with TRBJ1-2; maybe TRBD1 (6 bases). Germline loops: CDR1 DFQATT, CDR2 SNEGSKA (reference sequence). Between the trimmed V and J ends, which lost 3 bases and 8 bases, there was a span of 10 bases. The CDR3 is made up of 11 amino acids. CDR3 loop: CSARGAGGYTF. DNA for the CDR3: TGCAGTGCTAGGGGGGCTGGCGGCTACACCTTC.

V usage is TRBV29-1 and J usage is TRBJ1-5; no clear D. V gave up 7 bases and J gave up 7 bases, with 17 bases separating them. CDR3 size: 13 residues. Germline CDR1 and CDR2: SQVTM and ANQGSEA. The CDR3 loop reads CSALPPNGQPQHF. The CDR3 coding sequence is TGCAGCGCCCTGCCCCCAAACGGGCAGCCCCAGCATTTT. The full variable domain, in which reference TRBV29-1 and TRBJ1-5 provide the parts outside the CDR3, is SAVISQKPSRDICQRGTSLTIQCQVDSQVTMMFWYRQQPGQSLTLIATANQGSEATYESGFVIDKFPISRPNLTFSTLTVSNMSPEDSSIYLCSALPPNGQPQHFGDGTRLSIL.

The rearrangement uses TRBV21-1 and TRBJ2-7; the table's D call of TRBD1 was not tested on the DNA. TRBV21-1 is an annotated pseudogene. The CDR3 is 15 residues long. This CDR3 reads CASGSGDREGGEQYF. The CDR3 DNA reads TGTGCCAGCGGCTCCGGGGACAGGGAAGGGGGCGAGCAGTACTTC.

Comment on this clone: The sample carries other DNA sequences with the same CDR3. CDR3 nucleotide sequence: TGTGCCAGCAGCAGGGGGACAGACGAAGCTTTCTTT. It codes for CASSRGTDEAFF. V usage is TRBV5-6 and J usage is TRBJ1-1, with 7 bases fitting TRBD1. The CDR3 loop spans 12 amino acids. V lost 4 bases to trimming and J lost 8 bases; unmatched junction nucleotides: 5. Germline-derived CDR1 and CDR2 are SGHDT and YYEEEE.

CDR3 nucleotides: TGTGCCACCGGGGACAGGGGAGGCACTGAAGCTTTCTTT. Protein product: CATGDRGGTEAFF. The V call is TRBV6-5, the J call TRBJ1-1; 10 nucleotides match TRBD1. Germline V lookup: CDR1 MNHEY, CDR2 SVGAGI. This CDR3 region has 13 residues. V lost 10 bases and J lost 4; bases outside the gene matches: 6.

The chain links TRBV12-3 or TRBV12-4 to TRBJ1-5, with unresolved D. Deletions cut 8 bases from V and 2 bases from J, with 10 bases between. The CDR3 covers 13 residues. CDR3 sequence: CASGHGRNQPQHF. The CDR3 DNA reads as TGTGCCAGCGGCCATGGGCGCAATCAGCCCCAGCATTTT.

The J gene is TRBJ1-5, the V gene TRBV20-1; D might be TRBD1 (6 bases). The CDR3 covers 18 residues. The V end was cut by 3 bases, the J end by 0 bases, with 21 bases between. The germline V gene has CDR1 DFQATT and CDR2 SNEGSKA (reference sequence). CDR3 sequence: CSASDSFGGATSNQPQHF. Written as DNA, the CDR3 is TGCAGTGCTAGTGATTCCTTCGGGGGGGCAACTAGCAATCAGCCCCAGCATTTT.

The chain uses TRBV2 and TRBJ1-1, with 8 nucleotides matching TRBD1. The junction had 5 bases not matched to a gene; V was cut back by 11 bases and J by 3 bases. Germline-derived CDR1 and CDR2 are SNHLY and FYNNEI. This CDR3 comprises 12 residues. CDR3 amino acids: CADDRGDTEAFF. The CDR3 bases are TGTGCCGACGACAGGGGAGACACTGAAGCTTTCTTT.

This clone was seen a single time. V is TRBV20-1 and J is TRBJ2-1; unclear D gene. Per germline, CDR1 DFQATT and CDR2 SNEGSKA (reference sequence). V dropped 3 bases and J dropped 10 bases, with 10 bases sitting between them. There are 11 residues in the CDR3. The CDR3 loop is CSASNPREQFF. CDR3 sequence (DNA): TGCAGTGCTAGCAATCCCCGGGAGCAGTTCTTC.

The rearrangement uses TRBV24-1 and TRBJ2-3; 10 bases match TRBD2. V shed 4 bases and J 0 bases; nucleotides not matched to a gene: 3. This CDR3 has 16 residues. Per germline, CDR1 KGHDR and CDR2 SFDVKD. The CDR3 reads CATSDRGLASTDTQYF. The CDR3 nucleotides read TGTGCCACCAGTGACCGGGGACTAGCGAGCACAGATACGCAGTATTTT.

The chain joins TRBV4-3 to TRBJ2-3; 16 nucleotides line up with TRBD2. The CDR3 is 16 residues long. Unmatched junction bases numbered 1, after V lost 3 bases and J lost 4 bases. The germline gives CDR1 LGHNA, CDR2 YSLEER. CDR3 sequence (DNA): TGCGCCAGCAGCCAGGGACTAGCGGGGGGGCCAGATACGCAGTATTTT. Translated: CASSQGLAGGPDTQYF.

The V gene is TRBV6-6, the J gene TRBJ2-2; no definite D call. Trimming removed 4 bases at V and 7 bases at J, with 19 bases between. Germline CDR1 is MNHNY and CDR2 is SVGAGI (reference sequence). This CDR3 spans 16 amino acids. The CDR3 loop reads CASSSGRQPQVGELFF. For the CDR3, the DNA is TGTGCCAGCAGTTCTGGTCGGCAACCCCAGGTCGGGGAGCTGTTTTTT.

The gene calls are TRBV3-1 (or the pseudogene TRBV3-2) and TRBJ2-1; 7 nucleotides line up with TRBD1. Germline loops: CDR1 LGHDT, CDR2 YNNKEL (reference sequence). V shed 4 bases and J 13 bases; nucleotides not matched to a gene: 4. The CDR3 is made up of 11 amino acids. The CDR3, as DNA: TGTGCCAGCAGCCTACAGGGGCCCCAGTTCTTC. This sequence encodes CASSLQGPQFF.